This T cell receptor (beta chain) was sequenced for a study of blood T cell repertoires in COVID-19. TCRdb's copy holds only in-frame clones and misses some; the assay was immunoSEQ multiplex PCR. The repertoire holds about 270,000 clones, with approximately 90% as singletons. Clinical history reported by participants formed the basis on which cohorts were assigned. The sequenced sample was PBMCs or T cells enriched from blood (not recorded which). The TCR comes from a man aged 40-49 years who had been exposed to COVID-19.

CDR3 bases: TGTGCCACCAGTGACCGCAGACAGGGTGGGAAACAGCCCCAGCATTTT. Translating gives CATSDRRQGGKQPQHF. The chain links TRBV24-1 to TRBJ1-5; 7 nucleotides match TRBD1. V lost 4 bases to trimming and J lost 7 bases; unmatched junction nucleotides: 12. This CDR3 has 16 residues. CDR1 and CDR2 from the germline V gene are KGHDR and SFDVKD.